The 3 T cell receptor beta chains in this list originate from one sample, sequenced in a study of cytomegalovirus exposure and HLA in healthy donors. Use of 60 Vbeta and 13 Jbeta primers characterized the PCR. The table came from immunoSEQ multiplex PCR; TCRdb's copy has only in-frame clones and leaves some out. The repertoire holds more than 110,000 clones, with about 80% as singletons. Sequencing used PBMCs. The source of these receptors is a man aged 30-40 years in good health and CMV-seropositive.

This clone was recorded once. The chain has TRBV13 and TRBJ2-5, with D possibly being TRBD2 (7 bases). Trimming shortened V by 1 base and J by 5 bases, and 11 bases separated the two germline ends. The CDR3 loop spans 14 amino acids. Per germline, CDR1 PRHDT and CDR2 FYEKMQ (reference sequence). The CDR3 DNA reads as TGTGCCAGCAGCTTAGCGGGGGGCAGGGAGACCCAGTACTTC. It encodes CASSLAGGRETQYF.

The CDR3 DNA reads as TGTGCCAGCAGTGCGGGACTAACGGGAGCCCAAGAGACCCAGTACTTC. Translation: CASSAGLTGAQETQYF. The chain joins TRBV2 to TRBJ2-5; TRBD2 matches 7 bases. V lost 4 bases, J lost 1 base, and 9 bases stayed unmatched. The germline V gene has CDR1 SNHLY and CDR2 FYNNEI. This CDR3 has 16 amino acids.

This chain joins TRBV15 and TRBJ2-2; TRBD1 matches at 7 bases. Germline V gene sequence: CDR1 LNHNV, CDR2 YYDKDF (reference sequence). J was trimmed by 6 bases and V by 4 bases; bases with no gene match: 11. This CDR3 is built from 16 residues. This chain's CDR3 is CATSIQTGEGAGELFF. CDR3 nucleotide sequence: TGTGCCACCAGCATCCAAACAGGGGAAGGCGCCGGGGAGCTGTTTTTT.